Listed here are 19 T cell receptor beta chains from one sample, sequenced in a study of T cell responses to AZD1222 COVID-19 vaccine. Some clones are missing from TCRdb's copy, which holds only in-frame ones; the method was immunoSEQ multiplex PCR. The data show 140,000 or so clones, around nine tenths seen once. The sample here was peripheral blood, taken on day 0 of AZD1222 vaccination. Receptors originate from an adult in good health.

V usage is TRBV6-6 and J usage is TRBJ2-1; 9 bases are a match to TRBD2. Germline CDR1 is MNHNY and CDR2 is SVGAGI (reference sequence). This CDR3 comprises 15 residues. V lost 9 bases and J lost 3; bases outside the gene matches: 9. CDR3 nucleotide sequence: TGTGCCAGTATACTCTATAGCGGGAGCTACAATGAGCAGTTCTTC. It translates to CASILYSGSYNEQFF.

This chain links TRBV19 with TRBJ2-3; 8 nucleotides align to TRBD2. Per germline, CDR1 LNHDA and CDR2 SQIVND (reference sequence). Losses at the gene ends were 7 bases for V and 8 bases for J; bases not matched to a gene: 5. The CDR3 sequence is 12 residues long. The CDR3 protein is CASTSGSFTQYF. In DNA, the CDR3 is TGTGCCAGTACAAGCGGGAGTTTTACGCAGTATTTT.

In its sample, this clone was seen once. The V gene is TRBV18, the J gene TRBJ1-5; 7 bases are a match to TRBD1. Per the germline V gene, CDR1 is KGHSH and CDR2 is LQKENI. Trimming took 1 base from V and 4 from J; bases not matched to a gene: 4. The CDR3 has 15 residues. This CDR3 is CASSPRGQSNQPQHF. The CDR3 DNA reads as TGTGCCAGCTCACCACGGGGACAGTCGAATCAGCCCCAGCATTTT.

The rearrangement joins TRBV18 to TRBJ1-5; 9 bases match TRBD1. Germline V gives CDR1 KGHSH, CDR2 LQKENI. The CDR3 is made up of 15 amino acids. Trimming took 3 bases from V and 5 from J; bases not matched to a gene: 5. The chain's CDR3 is CASSPGQGPDQPQHF. CDR3 bases: TGTGCCAGCTCACCGGGACAGGGACCCGATCAGCCCCAGCATTTT.

This chain joins TRBV19 and TRBJ1-5; D uncertain. This CDR3 has 17 amino acids. The germline gives CDR1 LNHDA, CDR2 SQIVND (reference sequence). V lost 9 bases to trimming and J lost 9 bases, with 30 bases between them. In nucleotides, the CDR3 is TGTGCCAGCCGAGGCTATGACGTAGACCGCCGGGGTCGGCCCCAGCATTTT. Translated, it gives CASRGYDVDRRGRPQHF.

The DNA for the CDR3 is TGTGCCAGTAGTGGCGGACAGGGATTTGGAGAGACCCAGTACTTC. This translates into CASSGGQGFGETQYF. The chain uses TRBV19 and TRBJ2-5; 8 bases map to TRBD1. With V trimmed by 5 bases and J by 4 bases, 9 bases remained unmatched. The CDR3 has 15 amino acids. Germline CDR1 is LNHDA and CDR2 is SQIVND (reference sequence). Full variable domain (missing parts from reference TRBV19 and TRBJ2-5): DGGITQSPKYLFRKEGQNVTLSCEQNLNHDAMYWYRQDPGQGLRLIYYSQIVNDFQKGDIAEGYSVSREKKESFPLTVTSAQKNPTAFYLCASSGGQGFGETQYFGPGTRLLVL.

This clone was seen just once. The sample carries other DNA sequences with the same CDR3. The chain carries TRBV6-2 or TRBV6-3 and TRBJ2-1, with D unresolved. V was shortened by 5 bases and J by 7 bases, with 6 bases between the two germline ends. The CDR3 has 11 residues. Germline V lookup: CDR1 MNHEY, CDR2 SVGEGT. This CDR3 reads CASSLVNEQFF. Here the CDR3 DNA reads TGTGCCAGCAGTCTAGTAAATGAGCAGTTCTTC.

The genes are TRBV3-1 (or the pseudogene TRBV3-2) and TRBJ1-3; D ambiguous. This CDR3 contains 15 residues. V shed 0 bases and J shed 4 bases, with 10 bases lying between them. CDR1 and CDR2 from the germline V gene are LGHDT and YNNKEL (reference sequence). The CDR3 sequence is CASSQDLPFGNTIYF. The DNA for the CDR3 is TGTGCCAGCAGCCAAGACTTGCCCTTCGGAAACACCATATATTTT.

The chain carries TRBV19 and TRBJ1-4; maybe TRBD1 (5 bases). From germline, CDR1 is LNHDA and CDR2 SQIVND (reference sequence). V was trimmed by 8 bases and J by 7 bases, leaving 11 bases between them. The CDR3 spans 12 residues. The CDR3 spells CASLSGGEKLFF. The CDR3 DNA reads as TGTGCCAGTTTGTCGGGGGGTGAAAAACTGTTTTTT.

This rearrangement joins TRBV19 to TRBJ2-5; no firm D call. CDR1 and CDR2 from the germline V gene are LNHDA and SQIVND (reference sequence). V gave up 4 bases and J gave up 5 bases, with 17 bases separating them. CDR3 length: 15 amino acids. The CDR3 coding sequence is TGTGCCAGTAGTAACCGGGCCATTCCGCGGGAGACCCAGTACTTC. Its protein product is CASSNRAIPRETQYF.

The chain is built from TRBV6-2 or TRBV6-3 and TRBJ2-3; 12 bases fit TRBD2. J was trimmed by 4 bases and V by 6 bases; bases with no gene match: 8. Per germline, CDR1 MNHEY and CDR2 SVGEGT. The CDR3 is made up of 16 amino acids. The CDR3 spells CASSPTSGSSSDTQYF. The CDR3 coding sequence is TGTGCCAGCAGCCCGACTAGCGGGAGTTCGTCAGATACGCAGTATTTT.

The chain couples TRBV4-2 to TRBJ1-6; D is perhaps TRBD1 (5 bases). CDR1 and CDR2 (germline): LGHNA, YNFKEQ. The length of the CDR3 is 18 residues. The V and J ends lost 4 bases and 1 base respectively, with 17 bases between them. CDR3 region: CASSRTVDGGSYNSPLHF. In DNA, the CDR3 is TGTGCCAGCAGCCGCACCGTAGACGGGGGGTCCTATAATTCACCCCTCCACTTT.

The rearrangement links TRBV4-1 to TRBJ2-7; 7 bases are a match to TRBD2. The CDR3 has 16 amino acids. The J segment lost 1 base and the V segment lost 4 bases, leaving 10 bases of the junction unmatched. Germline V gene lookup returns CDR1 MGHRA and CDR2 YSYEKL. CDR3 DNA sequence: TGCGCCAGCAGCCCTTCTGAGCCGGGACTATCCTACGAGCAGTACTTC. This translates into CASSPSEPGLSYEQYF.

The rearrangement joins TRBV11-2 to TRBJ2-3, with TRBD2 matching 8 bases. The CDR3 consists of 17 residues. Looked up from germline, CDR1 is SGHAT and CDR2 is FQNNGV. V lost 5 bases, J lost 2 bases, and 12 bases stayed unmatched. The CDR3 bases are TGTGCCAGCAGCCCCAGGGCGGGAGGTTTTCACACAGATACGCAGTATTTT. Translating gives CASSPRAGGFHTDTQYF.

The chain employs TRBV10-3 and TRBJ1-2; no definite D call. The CDR3 totals 12 residues. The germline V gene has CDR1 ENHRY and CDR2 SYGVKD. The V and J ends lost 3 bases and 4 bases respectively, with 6 bases between them. The CDR3, as DNA: TGTGCCATCAGTGACGTGAGCTATGGCTACACCTTC. Its translation is CAISDVSYGYTF.

Only a few counts were recorded for this clone. The CDR3 reads CASSVDSGEETQYF. CDR3 DNA sequence: TGTGCCAGCAGCGTAGATTCAGGGGAAGAGACCCAGTACTTC. V and J are TRBV9 and TRBJ2-5, with TRBD1 as a possible D gene (6 bases). Trimming took off 0 bases at V and 3 bases at J, with 9 bases between the two ends. The germline V gene encodes CDR1 SGDLS and CDR2 YYNGEE. The CDR3 runs 14 residues.

V usage is TRBV2 and J usage is TRBJ2-1, with TRBD2 matching 8 bases. The germline CDR1 and CDR2 sequences are SNHLY and FYNNEI. The CDR3 spans 14 residues. J lost 8 bases, V lost 7 bases, and 10 bases had no gene match. The CDR3 sequence is CASKVSGLVYEQFF. In DNA form, the CDR3 reads TGTGCCAGCAAGGTGTCGGGACTAGTATATGAGCAGTTCTTC.

The chain carries TRBV5-1 and TRBJ1-4, with TRBD1 identical over 7 bases. Unmatched junction bases numbered 7, after V lost 0 bases and J lost 8 bases. CDR3 size: 15 residues. Per germline, CDR1 SGHRS and CDR2 YFSETQ. In DNA form, the CDR3 reads TGCGCCAGCAGCTTGGGACAGGGAAAGGGCGAAAAACTGTTTTTT. Amino acid sequence: CASSLGQGKGEKLFF.

The rearrangement joins TRBV5-6 to TRBJ1-2; 8 bases fit TRBD1. After removal of 1 base from V and 4 bases from J, the junction contained 3 bases not matched to a gene. This CDR3 region has 14 residues. Germline assignment: CDR1 SGHDT and CDR2 YYEEEE. CDR3 sequence: CASSLSGTGYGYTF. DNA of the CDR3: TGTGCCAGCAGCTTGTCAGGGACAGGCTATGGCTACACCTTC.